These 5 T cell receptor beta chains were all obtained from the same sample, sequenced in a study of blood T cell repertoires in COVID-19. Libraries were prepared by immunoSEQ multiplex PCR; TCRdb keeps only in-frame clonotypes and omits some of them. Among 150,000 to 190,000 clones listed, approximately 86% were seen once. The sample comprised peripheral blood. The receptors originated from a woman aged 70 to 79 with acute or convalescent COVID-19.

This chain joins TRBV3-1 (or the pseudogene TRBV3-2) and TRBJ2-5; 8 bases line up with TRBD1. The CDR3 length is 16 residues. Germline-derived CDR1 and CDR2 are LGHDT and YNNKEL (reference sequence). Trimming cost V 4 bases and J 5 bases; bases outside gene matches: 12. Here the CDR3 reads CASSPSGQAVRETQYF. CDR3 nucleotide sequence: TGTGCCAGCAGCCCGTCGGGACAGGCCGTGCGGGAGACCCAGTACTTC.

In DNA form, the CDR3 reads TGTGCCAGCAGCACCCAGAAGTTTAATTCACCCCTCCACTTT. Protein: CASSTQKFNSPLHF. The chain links TRBV7-2 to TRBJ1-6; D is unclear. This CDR3 region has 14 residues. The V end lost 5 bases, the J end lost 6 bases, and 11 bases lay between the germline ends. Germline CDR1 is SGHTA and CDR2 is FQGNSA.

The rearrangement joins TRBV19 to TRBJ1-2; TRBD1 is a possible D gene (6 bases). The CDR3 has 14 residues. Germline CDR1 LNHDA, CDR2 SQIVND (reference sequence). V lost 3 bases and J lost 1, with 9 bases in between. CDR3 sequence (DNA): TGTGCCAGTAGTATCGCAGGGGATAACTATGGCTACACCTTC. Translation: CASSIAGDNYGYTF.

This chain links TRBV7-2 with TRBJ2-2, with 8 bases lining up with TRBD1. The germline gives CDR1 SGHTA, CDR2 FQGNSA. J gave up 4 bases and V 5 bases, and 18 bases lay outside the gene matches. CDR3 length: 19 amino acids. In DNA form, the CDR3 reads TGTGCCAGCAGCCCCAGGGTGGACAGGGCTTTCCGGGGCACCGGGGAGCTGTTTTTT. The encoded protein is CASSPRVDRAFRGTGELFF. The variable domain in full, completed from reference TRBV7-2 and TRBJ2-2, reads GAGVSQSPSNKVTEKGKDVELRCDPISGHTALYWYRQSLGQGLEFLIYFQGNSAPDKSGLPSDRFSAERTGGSVSTLTIQRTQQEDSAVYLCASSPRVDRAFRGTGELFFGEGSRLTVL.

The chain uses TRBV2 and TRBJ1-1; D is uncertain. This CDR3 is 12 amino acids long. Looked up from germline, CDR1 is SNHLY and CDR2 is FYNNEI. The V gene lost 2 bases and the J gene lost 4 bases, with 5 bases spanning the gap. CDR3 coding DNA: TGTGCCAGCAGTGAATCTCCCACTGAAGCTTTCTTT. This encodes CASSESPTEAFF.